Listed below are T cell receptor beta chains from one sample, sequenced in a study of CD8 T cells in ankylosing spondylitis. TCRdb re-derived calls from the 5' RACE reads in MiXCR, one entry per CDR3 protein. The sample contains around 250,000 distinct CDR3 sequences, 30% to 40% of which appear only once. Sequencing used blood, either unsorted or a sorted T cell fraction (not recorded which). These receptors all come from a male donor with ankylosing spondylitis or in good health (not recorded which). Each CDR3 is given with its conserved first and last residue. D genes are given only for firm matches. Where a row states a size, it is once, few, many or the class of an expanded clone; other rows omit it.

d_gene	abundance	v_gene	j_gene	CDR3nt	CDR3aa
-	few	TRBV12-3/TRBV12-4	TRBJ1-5	TGTGCCAGCAGCGCCACAGGGAGTATCTTTCCCCAGCATTTT	CASSATGSIFPQHF
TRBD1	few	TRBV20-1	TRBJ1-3	TGCAGTGCTAGAGATCGTCAGGGGGCGCGAAACACCATATATTTT	CSARDRQGARNTIYF
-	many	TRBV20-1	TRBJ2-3	TGCAGTGCTAGGGCCCTAGATACGCAGTATTTT	CSARALDTQYF
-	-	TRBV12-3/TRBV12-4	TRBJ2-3	TGTGCCAGCAGTACACAGGTTAGCACAGATACGCAGTATTTT	CASSTQVSTDTQYF
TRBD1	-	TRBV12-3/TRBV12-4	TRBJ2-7	TGTGCCAGCAGCCCGGGACAGGGAACCTACGAGCAGTACTTC	CASSPGQGTYEQYF
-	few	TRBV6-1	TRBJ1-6	TGTGCCAGCAGTCAAACAGGTGATAGGAATTCACCCCTCCACTTT	CASSQTGDRNSPLHF
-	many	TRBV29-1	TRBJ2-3	TGCAGCGAGCGCTCGGATGGCCCGCAGTATTTT	CSERSDGPQYF
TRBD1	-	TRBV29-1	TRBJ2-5	TGCAGCGTTGAAGTTCCCTTGGGGGACAGGAGCCAAGAGACCCAGTACTTC	CSVEVPLGDRSQETQYF
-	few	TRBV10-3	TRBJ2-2	TGTGCCATCAGCGTAGGTAGACAGATCTCGAACACCGGGGAGCTGTTTTTT	CAISVGRQISNTGELFF
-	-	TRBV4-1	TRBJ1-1	TGCGCCAGCAGCCCTTCGGGGGAGAACACTGAAGCTTTCTTT	CASSPSGENTEAFF
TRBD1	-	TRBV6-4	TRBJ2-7	TGTGCCAGCAGTGACCGGGCCGGGACAGGGCACTACGAGCAGTACTTC	CASSDRAGTGHYEQYF
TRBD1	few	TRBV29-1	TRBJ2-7	TGCAGCGTTGAAGGGACAGGGTTATCGTACGAGCAGTACTTC	CSVEGTGLSYEQYF
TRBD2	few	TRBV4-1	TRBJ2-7	TGCGCCAGCTCATATAGCGGGGGACCGGGGGAGCAGTACTTC	CASSYSGGPGEQYF
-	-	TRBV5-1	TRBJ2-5	TGCGCCAGCAGGCCCCGTCGGGACGGCGTTGGGACCCAGTACTTC	CASRPRRDGVGTQYF
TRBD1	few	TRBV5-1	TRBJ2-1	TGCGCCAGCAGCTTGGGAGACAGGGCCGACAATGAGCAGTTCTTC	CASSLGDRADNEQFF
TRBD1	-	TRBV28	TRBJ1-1	TGTGCCAGCAGTTTATCGGGACAGCTGTTGAACACTGAAGCTTTCTTT	CASSLSGQLLNTEAFF
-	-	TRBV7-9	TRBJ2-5	TGTGCCAGCAGCTTAGGGCGATCCGGGGAGACCCAGTACTTC	CASSLGRSGETQYF
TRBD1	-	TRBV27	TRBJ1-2	TGTGCCAGCAGCAGACAGGGGTATGGCTACACCTTC	CASSRQGYGYTF
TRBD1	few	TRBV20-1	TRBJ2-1	TGCAGTGCTATTCCCCGGGGTAGGGGGCCCTACAATGAGCAGTTCTTC	CSAIPRGRGPYNEQFF
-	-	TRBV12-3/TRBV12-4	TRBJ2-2	TGTGCCAGCAGCAAATCAAGGGGATCCGCCGGGGAGCTGTTTTTT	CASSKSRGSAGELFF
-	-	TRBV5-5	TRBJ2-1	TGTGCCAGCAGCTTCCCCTACAATGAGCAGTTCTTC	CASSFPYNEQFF
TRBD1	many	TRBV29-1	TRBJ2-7	TGCAGCGTTACCCGGGACAGGGACGGAGAGCAGTACTTC	CSVTRDRDGEQYF
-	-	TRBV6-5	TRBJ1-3	TGTGCCAGCAGTTCAGAGGGGCTATATGGAAACACCATATATTTT	CASSSEGLYGNTIYF
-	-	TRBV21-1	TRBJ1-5	TGTGCCAGCAGCACGAACCCAGGGACATATAGCAATCAGCCCCAGCATTTT	CASSTNPGTYSNQPQHF
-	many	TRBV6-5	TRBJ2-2	TGTGCCAGCAGTTACTCTACAGGGAACACCGGGGAGCTGTTTTTT	CASSYSTGNTGELFF
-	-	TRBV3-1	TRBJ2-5	TGTGCCAGCAGGGGGCTAGCGAAGCAAGAGACCCAGTACTTC	CASRGLAKQETQYF
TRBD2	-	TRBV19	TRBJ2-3	TGTGCCAGTAGTATTACCCCAACTAGCGGGGGGTCGAGCACAGATACGCAGTATTTT	CASSITPTSGGSSTDTQYF
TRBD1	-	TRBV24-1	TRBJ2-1	TGTGCCACCAGTGATTACGACAGGGATGAGCAGTTCTTC	CATSDYDRDEQFF